The present entry profiles one TCR beta chain with its context. This record comes from a study of blood T cell repertoires in COVID-19. About the study: Donors in the United States, Italy and Spain gave samples during acute or convalescent COVID-19. Sample material is recorded as cDNA or gDNA derived from T cells, B-cell-depleted T cells, or PBMCs.

Germline CDR1 and CDR2: SGHAT and FQNNGV. J was trimmed by 6 bases and V by 5 bases; bases with no gene match: 14. The CDR3 has 16 amino acids. Original processing notes: The authors estimated nucleated cell counts from reference gene primer amplification. This table comes from immunoSEQ multiplex PCR, and its TCRdb copy is limited to in-frame clones, with some not included. V and J calls and clone size are given by that table; D and trimming were obtained from the DNA. The sample comprises about 190,000 clones, around 87% of which are singletons, and 0.62% rests with the top ten. The chain couples TRBV11-2 to TRBJ2-3; 7 bases align to TRBD2. Sample: peripheral blood. This sequence originates from a man aged 50 to 60 with acute or convalescent COVID-19. In DNA, the CDR3 is TGTGCCAGCAGCCCCTGGGGCGGCGGGAGAACCGATACGCAGTATTTT. Its translation: CASSPWGGGRTDTQYF.